This TCR beta chain was captured in a study of T cell repertoires in cytomegalovirus infection. Study background: It was the public TCR beta signatures that indicated both CMV infection and matching HLA type.

This clonotype was observed at least ten times. The antigen remains undetermined. One entry per CDR3 protein results from TCRdb running MiXCR on the reads. Counted here are about 740,000 distinct CDR3 sequences, 35% to 40% occurring once; the ten biggest clones make up around 2.8%. Broader study findings: CMV-specific TCR beta clonotypes restricted by HLA-C dominated the ex vivo response. Carriers of CMV and the relevant HLA type were discriminated by public TCR beta frequency.

CDR3 length: 19 amino acids. V lost 1 base to trimming and J lost 5 bases, with 26 bases between them. Per germline, CDR1 SGHTA and CDR2 FQGNSA. The sequenced sample consisted of PBMCs. The sequence was obtained from a human donor in good health (CMV status not recorded). Some clones in this sample may be carry-over from other donors' samples. The V gene is TRBV7-2, the J gene TRBJ1-2; D call uncertain. The CDR3, as DNA: TGTGCCAGCAGCTTAGGGTTATGGCCTGCTCGCCAAGGGTCTTATGGCTACACCTTC. Protein: CASSLGLWPARQGSYGYTF.